This T cell receptor beta chain was sequenced during a study of T cell repertoires in cytomegalovirus infection. General observations from the study: In two of eight donors, the top clonotype was HLA-C-restricted CMV-specific.

Trimming at V came to 5 bases and at J to 7 bases, leaving 11 bases not matched to a gene. The CDR3 length is 15 residues. Germline V gives CDR1 SGHVS, CDR2 FQNEAQ. Regarding this clonotype: The antigen remains unidentified. Possible read error: a much larger clone is one base away.

TCRdb reprocessed the reads with MiXCR, giving one entry per CDR3 protein. The data show about 900,000 distinct CDR3 sequences, approximately 31% seen once. Sample: cultured CD8+ T cells from PBMCs, taken from culture after CMV antigen stimulation. The sequence derives from a human donor in good health (CMV status not recorded). Some clones in this sample may be carry-over from other donors' samples. This chain uses TRBV7-8 with TRBJ2-1; 7 positions match TRBD2. CDR3 bases: TGTGCCAGCAGCGTCGGACTAGTGGGGAATAATGAGCAGTTCTTC. Encoded protein: CASSVGLVGNNEQFF.